This TCR beta chain was found in a study of naive and memory T cell subsets. Regarding the study as a whole: Diversity fell and Gini index rose from naive through CM, EM, EMRA. Naive repertoires, especially CD8, held a few larger clonotypes, possibly memory cells re-expressing CD45RA.

CDR3 length: 15 amino acids. Per germline, CDR1 SGDLS and CDR2 YYNGEE. V lost 0 bases to trimming and J lost 3 bases, with 12 bases between them. This clonotype was counted between two and nine times. Its antigen remains unidentified. The beta constant-region primer was an equimolar mix of two oligonucleotides covering TRBC1 and TRBC2. Ligated cDNA was amplified by four rounds of PCR with nested alpha and beta constant-region primers and SP2. Via MiXCR, TCRdb re-called the UMI-ligation and nested PCR reads, giving one row per CDR3 protein. The data hold over 100,000 distinct CDR3 sequences, with around 15% observed a single time.

The chain couples TRBV9 to TRBJ1-1; D may be TRBD1 (5 bases). This clonotype was sampled from a human donor in good health. Sequencing was performed on naive CD8+ T cells from blood. DNA for the CDR3: TGTGCCAGCAGCGTAGGGACTGGGGGAGACACTGAAGCTTTCTTT. This gives the protein CASSVGTGGDTEAFF.